These 24 T cell receptor beta chains were all obtained from the same sample, sequenced in a study of T cells in localized non-small cell lung cancer. The repertoire was sequenced with immunoSEQ multiplex PCR; TCRdb's copy has only in-frame clones and lacks some. Among 50,000 to 75,000 clones, roughly 90% were seen once, and the ten largest hold under 25%. The sample was peripheral blood, taken before any cancer treatment. These receptor sequences come from a man aged 35-75 years with stage I squamous cell lung carcinoma.

Here the CDR3 DNA reads TGTGCCTGGAATGCAGGGAGGAACTATGGCTACACCTTC. Its translation: CAWNAGRNYGYTF. The V and J genes are TRBV30 and TRBJ1-2, with D possibly TRBD1 on 5 matching bases. Trimming took 4 bases from V and 2 from J, leaving 11 bases between them. This CDR3 is 13 amino acids long. Germline assignment: CDR1 GTSNPN and CDR2 SVGIG (reference sequence).

This clone was recorded once. V gene TRBV29-1 combines with J gene TRBJ2-2; 7 nucleotides agree with TRBD2. The CDR3 runs 15 residues. CDR1 and CDR2 (germline): SQVTM, ANQGSEA. V was pared by 4 bases and J by 0 bases, with 5 bases of the junction left unmatched. CDR3 residues: CSVGIGGANTGELFF. The CDR3 coding sequence is TGCAGCGTTGGTATTGGGGGGGCGAACACCGGGGAGCTGTTTTTT.

The genes are TRBV27 and TRBJ2-3; TRBD2 matches 9 bases. V dropped 5 bases and J dropped 2; count of bases not matched to a gene: 5. Germline V gene data show CDR1 as MNHEY and CDR2 as SMNVEV (reference sequence). The CDR3 runs to 15 residues. The chain's CDR3 is CASSLLAGTTDTQYF. CDR3 nucleotide sequence: TGTGCCAGCAGTCTTCTAGCGGGGACCACAGATACGCAGTATTTT.

This chain joins TRBV11-3 and TRBJ2-6; no reliable D call. CDR1 is SGHNT, CDR2 YENEEA, per germline. CDR3 size: 15 residues. V lost 4 bases, J lost 0 bases, and 7 bases lay in between. CDR3 DNA sequence: TGTGCCAGCAGCTCCCCCCCCTCTGGGGCCAACGTCCTGACTTTC. Its translation is CASSSPPSGANVLTF. The full variable domain, with the rest looked up from reference TRBV11-3 and TRBJ2-6, is EAGVVQSPRYKIIEKKQPVAFWCNPISGHNTLYWYLQNLGQGPELLIRYENEEAVDDSQLPKDRFSAERLKGVDSTLKIQPAELGDSAVYLCASSSPPSGANVLTFGAGSRLTVL.

The gene calls are TRBV5-1 and TRBJ2-1; the match to TRBD2 covers 12 bases. The CDR3 spans 15 residues. Germline CDR1 reads SGHRS; CDR2 reads YFSETQ. With 5 bases clipped from V and 1 base from J, the junction kept 1 base outside the gene matches. CDR3: CASRLAGGSYNEQFF. The DNA of the CDR3 is TGCGCCAGCAGGCTAGCGGGAGGGTCCTACAATGAGCAGTTCTTC.

The chain uses TRBV7-9 and TRBJ2-7, with D possibly TRBD2 on 6 matching bases. Germline V gene sequence: CDR1 SEHNR, CDR2 FQNEAQ (reference sequence). The CDR3 has 15 amino acids. Trimming stripped 3 bases from V and 5 bases from J, with 17 bases between. CDR3 coding DNA: TGTGCCAGCAGCTTCCCCGGAAGGGAGGTGGACGAGCAGTACTTC. This translates into CASSFPGREVDEQYF.

The chain joins TRBV2 to TRBJ1-5; no definite D call. The length of the CDR3 is 14 residues. Trimming cost V 3 bases and J 5 bases, with 11 bases left between them. CDR1 and CDR2 (germline): SNHLY, FYNNEI. In DNA form, the CDR3 reads TGTGCCAGCAGTGACGGGTGGCACCATCAGCCCCAGCATTTT. Its protein product is CASSDGWHHQPQHF.

This clone was picked up one time. The chain employs TRBV18 and TRBJ2-3; no definite D call. The germline gives CDR1 KGHSH, CDR2 LQKENI. This CDR3 comprises 13 residues. The V end was cut by 2 bases, the J end by 6 bases, with 9 bases between. The CDR3 is CASSPLGQDTQYF. The CDR3 DNA reads TGTGCCAGCTCACCATTGGGTCAGGATACGCAGTATTTT.

The chain joins TRBV9 to TRBJ2-7; possibly TRBD2 for D (6 bases). The germline gives CDR1 SGDLS, CDR2 YYNGEE. The CDR3 consists of 16 residues. V was clipped by 4 bases and J by 4 bases, with 21 bases between them. The CDR3 DNA follows: TGTGCCAGCAGCCCCGGAGGGTTAGTAAGTCTTTACGAGCAGTACTTC. It encodes CASSPGGLVSLYEQYF.

In its sample, this clone was seen once. The chain has TRBV9 and TRBJ2-1; 7 bases match TRBD2. J lost 6 bases, V lost 4 bases, and 13 bases had no gene match. Per germline, CDR1 SGDLS and CDR2 YYNGEE. The CDR3 is made up of 16 amino acids. The CDR3 sequence is CASSSGPSVAGNEQFF. The CDR3 DNA follows: TGTGCCAGCAGCTCTGGGCCGAGTGTAGCGGGCAATGAGCAGTTCTTC.

This clone was recorded once. This chain uses TRBV7-2 with TRBJ1-5; TRBD1 might be the D (6 bases). The germline V gene encodes CDR1 SGHTA and CDR2 FQGNSA. The CDR3 runs to 15 residues. Trimming shortened V by 0 bases and J by 6 bases, and 12 bases separated the two germline ends. As DNA, the CDR3 is TGTGCCAGCAGCTTAGCAGGGGGTGGTAGTCAGCCCCAGCATTTT. Protein product: CASSLAGGGSQPQHF.

This sequence joins TRBV10-3 and TRBJ2-7; D is tentatively TRBD1 or TRBD2 (7 bases each). Germline CDR1 ENHRY, CDR2 SYGVKD. V was shortened by 6 bases and J by 5 bases, with 17 bases between the two germline ends. CDR3 length: 14 amino acids. The CDR3 region is CAIREQGRGNEQYF. CDR3 in DNA: TGTGCCATCAGAGAACAGGGGAGGGGTAACGAGCAGTACTTC.

This clone was detected ten times or more. The chain links TRBV4-1 to TRBJ2-1; D unresolved. Germline CDR1 and CDR2: MGHRA and YSYEKL. Trimming removed 4 bases at V and 10 bases at J, with 14 bases between. The CDR3 contains 13 residues. CDR3 protein: CASSRVDVEEQFF. The CDR3 DNA sequence: TGCGCCAGCAGCCGCGTTGACGTCGAAGAGCAGTTCTTC.

This clone came up once. V gene TRBV5-4 combines with J gene TRBJ2-7, with D tentatively TRBD2 (5 bases). The CDR3 extends over 13 amino acids. Germline V lookup: CDR1 SGHNT, CDR2 YYREEE (reference sequence). Trimming took off 1 base at V and 6 bases at J, with 11 bases between the two ends. Here the CDR3 reads CASSLTASPEQYF. In DNA, the CDR3 is TGTGCCAGCAGCTTGACAGCTAGCCCCGAGCAGTACTTC.

This chain joins TRBV19 and TRBJ2-3; D might be TRBD2 (5 bases). This CDR3 contains 16 residues. Germline V lookup: CDR1 LNHDA, CDR2 SQIVND (reference sequence). V lost 10 bases and J lost 5, with 25 bases in between. The CDR3 region is CATTRVGRGERDTQYF. The CDR3 DNA is TGTGCCACCACTCGGGTCGGTCGGGGAGAACGAGATACGCAGTATTTT.

The chain joins TRBV7-2 to TRBJ2-5, with a tentative D call TRBD2 (5 bases). V was shortened by 2 bases and J by 0 bases, with 10 bases between the two germline ends. The CDR3 covers 15 residues. Germline CDR1 SGHTA, CDR2 FQGNSA. This chain's CDR3 is CASSLFPGNQETQYF. The CDR3 coding sequence is TGTGCCAGCAGCTTATTCCCGGGGAACCAAGAGACCCAGTACTTC.

The chain is built from TRBV29-1 and TRBJ2-5; D gene uncertain. From germline, CDR1 is SQVTM and CDR2 ANQGSEA. The CDR3 has 13 residues. With 0 bases removed from V and 4 bases from J, the gap between germline ends came to 9 bases. For the CDR3, the DNA is TGCAGCGTTGAAGACAAGGTTCGAGAGACCCAGTACTTC. Amino acids: CSVEDKVRETQYF.

V gene TRBV29-1 combines with J gene TRBJ2-2; 14 bases fit TRBD2. The CDR3 totals 18 residues. Germline CDR1 SQVTM, CDR2 ANQGSEA. The ends lost 0 bases at V and 4 bases at J; junction bases unmatched: 7. In nucleotides, the CDR3 is TGCAGCGTTGAAGATTGGCGAGGACTAGCGGGAGGCACCGGGGAGCTGTTTTTT. Its translation: CSVEDWRGLAGGTGELFF.

In regard to this clone: A junction boundary mismatches the germline segment, possibly from a read error. The gene calls are TRBV2 and TRBJ2-7; 9 bases are shared with TRBD1. Germline V lookup: CDR1 SNHLY, CDR2 FYNNEI. The CDR3 is 15 amino acids. The CDR3 nucleotides read TGTGCCAGCAGGGAAGGGACAGGGCCATCCTACGAGCAGTACTTC. Translated, it gives CASREGTGPSYEQYF.

V usage is TRBV5-1 and J usage is TRBJ1-1, with D tentatively TRBD1 (5 bases). The CDR3 totals 15 residues. Germline loops: CDR1 SGHRS, CDR2 YFSETQ. V lost 4 bases and J 3 bases, leaving 16 bases between the germline ends. CDR3 protein: CASSPTVRWDTEAFF. The CDR3 region has the DNA TGCGCCAGCAGCCCGACAGTAAGATGGGACACTGAAGCTTTCTTT.

The rearrangement links TRBV2 to TRBJ2-6; a weak D match, TRBD1 (5 bases). This CDR3 spans 17 amino acids. With 7 bases removed from V and 2 bases from J, the gap between germline ends came to 18 bases. CDR1 is SNHLY and CDR2 is FYNNEI in the germline V gene. The CDR3 DNA sequence: TGTGCCAGCACCACGATTCCTGGGGCGGCTGGGGCCAACGTCCTGACTTTC. This translates into CASTTIPGAAGANVLTF.

DNA of the CDR3: TGTGCCAGCAGCTTTGGGGGGGACGCCTACGAGCAGTACTTC. Translated: CASSFGGDAYEQYF. This rearrangement joins TRBV5-6 to TRBJ2-7; 7 nucleotides match TRBD2. V shed 2 bases and J 2 bases; nucleotides not matched to a gene: 4. This CDR3 region has 14 residues. Germline V gene data show CDR1 as SGHDT and CDR2 as YYEEEE.

This chain uses TRBV9 with TRBJ2-7; 8 bases agree with TRBD2. Germline lookup yields CDR1 SGDLS and CDR2 YYNGEE. V shed 2 bases and J 2 bases; nucleotides not matched to a gene: 9. This CDR3 is 16 amino acids long. The CDR3, as DNA: TGTGCCAGCAGCGTGAGGGTGGATAGCGGGACCTACGAGCAGTACTTC. Translation gives CASSVRVDSGTYEQYF.

The gene calls are TRBV28 and TRBJ2-7; tentative D call: TRBD1 (5 bases). CDR3 length: 11 residues. V dropped 5 bases and J dropped 4 bases, with 6 bases sitting between them. The germline V gene encodes CDR1 MDHEN and CDR2 SYDVKM. The CDR3 protein is CASSPGYEQYF. The CDR3, as DNA: TGTGCCAGCAGTCCAGGGTACGAGCAGTACTTC.